This T cell receptor (beta chain) was retrieved from a study of cytomegalovirus exposure and HLA in healthy donors. On the study more broadly: Of all 400 or so donors who were genotyped, under 90% belonged to the Caucasian-associated ancestry cluster. Study observations and caveats: Reports credit the classifier with highly specific, highly sensitive diagnosis of cytomegalovirus status.

V lost 5 bases and J lost 4, with 12 bases in between. CDR3 size: 13 residues. Germline V gives CDR1 SGHRS, CDR2 YFSETQ. The PCR had 60 Vbeta and 13 Jbeta primers. Measured with immunoSEQ multiplex PCR; TCRdb has only the in-frame clones, and not every one. The sample includes about 79,000 clones, approximately 70% of them seen just once. This clone was seen a handful of times. What it recognizes is unknown. The sample contains more than one DNA sequence encoding this CDR3. The clonotype originates from a man in his 60s in good health and CMV-seronegative. Sequencing was carried out using PBMCs. The chain employs TRBV5-1 and TRBJ1-1; D gene unclear. The DNA of the CDR3 is TGCGCCAGCAGTCTCGGCGGCAGCACTGAAGCTTTCTTT. The encoded protein is CASSLGGSTEAFF.